A single sample gave rise to the 20 T cell receptor beta chains below, sequenced in a study of identifying expanded T cells in peripheral blood. This table comes from immunoSEQ multiplex PCR, and its TCRdb copy is limited to in-frame clones, with some not included. The profile covers about 110,000 clones, with roughly 90% appearing a single time and 7.5% to 9.5% taken by the ten largest. The sample comprised blood. The receptors come from a person aged 18-70 years in good health.

The gene calls are TRBV5-4 and TRBJ2-2; 9 bases agree with TRBD2. The CDR3 sequence is 15 residues long. J gave up 4 bases and V 2 bases, and 3 bases lay outside the gene matches. Germline-derived CDR1 and CDR2 are SGHNT and YYREEE (reference sequence). The CDR3 sequence: CASSLQREATGELFF. In DNA form, the CDR3 reads TGTGCCAGCAGCTTACAGCGGGAGGCCACCGGGGAGCTGTTTTTT.

The chain uses TRBV28 and TRBJ1-1, with D unresolved. The CDR3 spans 12 residues. With 5 bases removed from V and 2 bases from J, the gap between germline ends came to 6 bases. Germline lookup yields CDR1 MDHEN and CDR2 SYDVKM. The CDR3 protein is CASSPSNTEAFF. CDR3 nucleotides: TGTGCCAGCAGTCCTTCCAACACTGAAGCTTTCTTT.

CDR3 loop: CSVAVSYEQYF. The CDR3 coding sequence is TGCAGCGTTGCGGTTTCCTACGAGCAGTACTTC. V usage is TRBV29-1 and J usage is TRBJ2-7; D remains unclear. This CDR3 comprises 11 residues. Germline V gene data show CDR1 as SQVTM and CDR2 as ANQGSEA. Trimming cost V 4 bases and J 1 base, with 5 bases left between them.

The V call is TRBV6-1, the J call TRBJ2-7, with TRBD2 matching 7 bases. The CDR3 is 14 residues long. After removal of 4 bases from V and 2 bases from J, the junction contained 5 bases not matched to a gene. Germline lookup yields CDR1 MNHNS and CDR2 SASEGT. CDR3 region: CASSGGEGPYEQYF. For the CDR3, the DNA is TGTGCCAGCAGTGGGGGGGAGGGCCCCTACGAGCAGTACTTC.

The chain uses TRBV2 and TRBJ1-1; 12 nucleotides match TRBD1. CDR1 is SNHLY and CDR2 is FYNNEI in the germline V gene. The CDR3 totals 13 residues. J gave up 6 bases and V 7 bases, and 3 bases lay outside the gene matches. The CDR3 coding sequence is TGTGCCAGCAACAGGGACAGGGGGCCTGAAGCTTTCTTT. Protein: CASNRDRGPEAFF.

The gene calls are TRBV7-2 and TRBJ1-5; D not certain. Germline CDR1 is SGHTA and CDR2 is FQGNSA. The CDR3 has 13 residues. V lost 0 bases and J lost 5, with 5 bases in between. The CDR3 coding sequence is TGTGCCAGCAGCTTAGCCCTACATCAGCCCCAGCATTTT. It translates to CASSLALHQPQHF.

V is TRBV25-1 and J is TRBJ2-5; no reliable D call. This CDR3 contains 15 residues. Germline V lookup: CDR1 MGHDK, CDR2 SYGVNS. V dropped 1 base and J dropped 2 bases, with 11 bases sitting between them. CDR3 amino acids: CASSEFEAGQETQYF. The CDR3 DNA is TGTGCCAGCAGTGAATTTGAGGCCGGTCAAGAGACCCAGTACTTC. The variable domain in full, with the rest retrieved from reference TRBV25-1 and TRBJ2-5, is EADIYQTPRYLVIGTGKKITLECSQTMGHDKMYWYQQDPGMELHLIHYSYGVNSTEKGDLSSESTVSRIRTEHFPLTLESARPSHTSQYLCASSEFEAGQETQYFGPGTRLLVL.

The rearrangement uses TRBV10-3 and TRBJ2-1, with TRBD1 matching 7 bases. Looked up from germline, CDR1 is ENHRY and CDR2 is SYGVKD. Trimming took 4 bases from V and 5 from J; bases not matched to a gene: 11. CDR3 length equals 16 residues. The CDR3 DNA reads TGTGCCATCAGTGGAGGTGTGGGGACAGCCGACAATGAGCAGTTCTTC. Protein product: CAISGGVGTADNEQFF.

The chain is built from TRBV9 and TRBJ2-1, with 10 nucleotides matching TRBD2. Losses at the gene ends were 7 bases for V and 2 bases for J; bases not matched to a gene: 3. Germline CDR1 is SGDLS and CDR2 is YYNGEE. This CDR3 comprises 14 residues. The CDR3 spells CASATSGAYNEQFF. In DNA form, the CDR3 reads TGTGCCAGCGCTACTAGCGGGGCCTACAATGAGCAGTTCTTC. The full variable domain, with the rest looked up from reference TRBV9 and TRBJ2-1, is DSGVTQTPKHLITATGQRVTLRCSPRSGDLSVYWYQQSLDQGLQFLIQYYNGEERAKGNILERFSAQQFPDLHSELNLSSLELGDSALYFCASATSGAYNEQFFGPGTRLTVL.

This chain links TRBV6-6 with TRBJ1-5, with D perhaps matching TRBD1 (5 bases). The germline V gene has CDR1 MNHNY and CDR2 SVGAGI (reference sequence). This CDR3 is built from 13 residues. V was pared by 6 bases and J by 1 base, with 7 bases between. The CDR3 protein is CASSRQSNQPQHF. Here the CDR3 DNA reads TGTGCCAGCAGCAGACAGAGCAATCAGCCCCAGCATTTT.

CDR3 nucleotides: TGCGCCAGCAGCTTTAGCGGGAGTCTCTACAATGAGCAGTTCTTC. This gives the protein CASSFSGSLYNEQFF. J is TRBJ2-1 and V is TRBV5-1; 9 bases align to TRBD2. Trimming took 2 bases from V and 3 from J; bases not matched to a gene: 3. The length of the CDR3 is 15 residues. Germline lookup yields CDR1 SGHRS and CDR2 YFSETQ.

Only one count was recorded for this clone. The CDR3 region has the DNA TGTGCCAGCAGCATTAGCTCCTACAATGAGCAGTTCTTC. Residues: CASSISSYNEQFF. The chain combines TRBV7-3 with TRBJ2-1; no clear D. Germline V gene sequence: CDR1 SGHTA, CDR2 FQGTGA. This CDR3 spans 13 amino acids. Trimming left V 5 bases short and J 0 bases short, with 5 bases between.

The V gene is TRBV7-9, the J gene TRBJ1-3, with D possibly matching TRBD1 (5 bases). CDR3 size: 18 residues. Germline lookup yields CDR1 SEHNR and CDR2 FQNEAQ (reference sequence). The V gene lost 5 bases and the J gene lost 0 bases, with 20 bases spanning the gap. Written as DNA, the CDR3 is TGTGCCAGCAGCCATTACACTGGATCGGGGCCCTCTGGAAACACCATATATTTT. The encoded protein is CASSHYTGSGPSGNTIYF.

J is TRBJ1-5 and V is TRBV30, with D perhaps matching TRBD1 (6 bases). Germline V gene data show CDR1 as GTSNPN and CDR2 as SVGIG (reference sequence). V lost 1 base and J 6 bases, leaving 13 bases between the germline ends. CDR3 length equals 14 residues. CDR3 nucleotide sequence: TGTGCCTGGAGTGCAACACAGGGAAGTCAGCCCCAGCATTTT. Translated: CAWSATQGSQPQHF.

The rearrangement joins TRBV6-1 to TRBJ2-7, with TRBD2 as a possible D gene (5 bases). Germline-derived CDR1 and CDR2 are MNHNS and SASEGT. This CDR3 has 12 residues. V dropped 2 bases and J dropped 10 bases, with 12 bases sitting between them. The CDR3 reads CASSELSGTQYF. CDR3 in DNA: TGTGCCAGCAGTGAATTGAGCGGTACACAGTACTTC.

The chain combines TRBV7-2 with TRBJ2-1, with D possibly being TRBD1 or TRBD2 (5 bases each). The germline CDR1 and CDR2 sequences are SGHTA and FQGNSA. V shed 5 bases and J shed 8 bases, with 19 bases lying between them. The CDR3 has 15 residues. The DNA for the CDR3 is TGTGCCAGCAGCCTTACGCCTAGCAGGGCCCATGAGCAGTTCTTC. Its translation is CASSLTPSRAHEQFF.

The rearrangement uses TRBV9 and TRBJ1-5, with TRBD1 matching over 12 bases. The germline CDR1 and CDR2 sequences are SGDLS and YYNGEE. This CDR3 spans 15 amino acids. V was clipped by 3 bases and J by 7 bases; unmatched bases: 5. CDR3 amino acids: CASSEGQGAEQPQHF. CDR3 bases: TGTGCCAGCAGCGAGGGACAGGGGGCCGAGCAGCCCCAGCATTTT.

The V call is TRBV5-1, the J call TRBJ1-2; D ambiguous. Trimming stripped 2 bases from V and 5 bases from J, with 10 bases between. The CDR3 is 13 amino acids. Germline CDR1 SGHRS, CDR2 YFSETQ. The CDR3: CASSLAAAYGYTF. The CDR3 nucleotides are TGCGCCAGCAGCTTAGCAGCCGCATATGGCTACACCTTC.

The chain couples TRBV5-1 to TRBJ2-7; TRBD1 aligns across 8 bases. Germline V gene sequence: CDR1 SGHRS, CDR2 YFSETQ. V trimming: 4 bases; J trimming: 2 bases; junction bases outside the gene matches: 5. The CDR3 spans 14 residues. This CDR3 is CASSIGQGTYEQYF. CDR3 in DNA: TGCGCCAGCAGCATTGGACAGGGTACCTACGAGCAGTACTTC.

V and J are TRBV7-2 and TRBJ2-7; D perhaps matches TRBD2 (5 bases). CDR1 and CDR2 from the germline V gene are SGHTA and FQGNSA. CDR3 length: 14 amino acids. V was clipped by 2 bases and J by 2 bases, with 10 bases between them. In DNA form, the CDR3 reads TGTGCCAGCAGCTTACAAGCGGTTACCTACGAGCAGTACTTC. Encoded protein: CASSLQAVTYEQYF.